This is a list of T cell receptor beta chains from one sample in a study of OX40 agonist ivuxolimab in advanced cancers. The protocol was immunoSEQ multiplex PCR, while the TCRdb copy is restricted to in-frame clones and leaves out a portion. The sample lists about 98,000 clones; about 83% were seen once. Sequencing was performed on CD4+ or CD8+ T cells sorted from blood, taken in a trial of the OX40 agonist ivuxolimab. These receptors were obtained from an adult with an advanced solid tumor such as melanoma, head and neck, liver or kidney cancer. Each CDR3 is given without its conserved first and last residue.

>13|TRBJ2-7|TRBV5-1
ASSLMRGASYEQY
>12|TRBJ1-4|TRBV7-9
ASIRGTANEKLF
>13|TRBJ1-1|TRBV9
ASNRVGGRDTEAF
>14|TRBJ2-3|TRBV19
ASSTRTGLSTDTQY
>13|TRBJ1-1|TRBV6-5
ASSLPGQRNTEAF
>15|TRBJ1-1|TRBV28
ASSFGQGQLINTEAF
>11|TRBJ1-5|TRBV12-5
ASGAGFNQPQH
>11|TRBJ1-5|TRBV15
ATSRDRGTPQH
>10|TRBJ1-5|TRBV28
ASRLERQPQH
>14|TRBJ2-7|TRBV4-1
ASSQDPLGSSYEQY
>11|TRBJ1-2|TRBV18
ASSPVRSDGYT
>11|TRBJ1-3|TRBV6-6
ASSYREGDTIY
>14|TRBJ2-3|TRBV9
ASSQRSGDGTDTQY
>13|TRBJ1-2|TRBV19
ASSNGQVYSYGYT
>13|TRBJ2-7|TRBV4-1
ASSLRQGALGEQY
>13|TRBJ2-5|TRBV19
ASTPRQGRGETQY
>11|TRBJ1-5|TRBV10-3
AIAGDGNQPQH
>13|TRBJ1-3|TRBV9
ASSVQGISGNTIY
>12|TRBJ2-3|TRBV7-8
ASSLAWSTDTQY
>12|TRBJ1-5|TRBV5-4
ASSLAGGNQPQH
>12|TRBJ2-1|TRBV4-1
ASRQAGGSNEQF
>13|TRBJ2-7|TRBV13
ASTPGGVHAYEQY
>13|TRBJ2-3|TRBV5-1
ASTVGGDNTDTQY
>9|TRBJ2-3|TRBV20-1
SAPQGDTQY
>12|TRBJ2-7|TRBV6-5
ASLGRDSPGEQY
>11|TRBJ1-1|TRBV6-1
ASSTVTDGEAF
>14|TRBJ1-2|TRBV10-3
AISEGIGRANYGYT
>11|TRBJ2-3|TRBV29-1
SGGQGATDTQY
>13|TRBJ2-7|TRBV7-3
ASSQSSGGPYEQY